Sequencing of this TCR beta chain was carried out in a study of chemoradiotherapy in HPV16-positive cancers. The germline gives CDR1 SGDLS, CDR2 YYNGEE. Trimming removed 4 bases from V and 5 bases from J; junction bases left unmatched: 5. This CDR3 region has 14 residues. In the case of this clone: Its antigen remains unidentified.

General study findings and limits: Functional assays defining HPV-specific T cells used only a couple of HPV16-positive patients. During treatment, candidate HPV-specific clones and E7-related motifs expanded in tumor. In HPV16-positive patients, HPV-responsive T-cell expansion tracked better recurrence-free survival.

Data came from immunoSEQ multiplex PCR; TCRdb stores just in-frame clones and leaves some out. The sample lists around 2,000 clones, roughly 80% seen once, with more than 9% in the top ten. This specimen consisted of tumor tissue, obtained from a patient who underwent chemoradiotherapy. This sequence joins TRBV9 and TRBJ2-2; TRBD2 aligns across 7 bases. The clonotype originates from a human donor with HPV-associated anogenital cancer. CDR3 sequence (DNA): TGTGCCAGCAGCTCACCGGGAGGTACCGGGGAGCTGTTTTTT. Translation gives CASSSPGGTGELFF.